These 4 T cell receptor beta chains share one sample of origin, sequenced in a study of blood T cell repertoires in COVID-19 (dated by TCRdb to 2020 to 2021). The library came from the immunoSEQ multiplex PCR assay. Here the immuneACCESS table is served through TCRdb, limited to in-frame sequences with V and J called. Missing clones are a known gap in these copies; in checked studies unresolved V genes cover under half, and the rest lacks a known reason. The sample table records some 230,000 clones; about 88% of these occur just once. 2.9% of the sample belongs to the ten largest clones. Sequenced sample: peripheral blood. Source of these receptors: a man aged 50 to 59 who had recovered from COVID-19.

The V and J genes are TRBV15 and TRBJ1-2, with TRBD1 identical over 7 bases. The germline V gene encodes CDR1 LNHNV and CDR2 YYDKDF (reference sequence). This CDR3 region has 16 residues. V lost 5 bases, J lost 2 bases, and 11 bases stayed unmatched. This chain's CDR3 is CATSGWATGRNYGYTF. The CDR3 DNA reads as TGTGCCACCAGCGGGTGGGCGACAGGGAGAAACTATGGCTACACCTTC.

The rearrangement joins TRBV25-1 to TRBJ2-2; tentative D call: TRBD2 (6 bases). V lost 4 bases and J 3 bases, leaving 9 bases between the germline ends. Germline V lookup: CDR1 MGHDK, CDR2 SYGVNS. This CDR3 has 14 amino acids. The CDR3 DNA sequence: TGTGCCAGCAGTGGAGGGACTTACACCGGGGAGCTGTTTTTT. Residues: CASSGGTYTGELFF.

In its sample, this clone was seen once. This CDR3 is CASSQLETSGSYEQYF. In DNA, the CDR3 is TGCGCCAGCAGCCAATTAGAGACTAGCGGGAGCTACGAGCAGTACTTC. V gene TRBV4-1 combines with J gene TRBJ2-7; 12 bases are shared with TRBD2. CDR3 size: 16 residues. The germline V gene has CDR1 MGHRA and CDR2 YSYEKL. Losses at the gene ends were 2 bases for V and 3 bases for J; bases not matched to a gene: 5.

With regard to this clone: This same CDR3 is encoded by further DNA sequences in the sample. The chain is built from TRBV27 and TRBJ2-3; 9 bases line up with TRBD2. Germline CDR1 MNHEY, CDR2 SMNVEV (reference sequence). V dropped 1 base and J dropped 3; count of bases not matched to a gene: 5. The CDR3 totals 16 residues. This CDR3 is CASSLLAGVGTDTQYF. The CDR3 nucleotides are TGTGCCAGCAGTTTATTAGCGGGAGTTGGTACAGATACGCAGTATTTT.